These T cell receptor beta chains were read from a single sample in a study of blood T cell repertoires in COVID-19. Sequencing used immunoSEQ multiplex PCR; TCRdb keeps in-frame clones, though not all of them. The repertoire holds about 43,000 clones, with about nine tenths as singletons. Material: peripheral blood. These receptors were collected from a human donor in a cohort sampled during active COVID-19. CDR3s include the opening cysteine and the closing phenylalanine or tryptophan. D genes are given only for firm matches. Not all rows give a size; the values are once, few, many and, for expanded clones, a class.

CDR3 protein: CASSPTPGGSYEQYF; CDR3 DNA: TGCGCCAGCAGCCCGACCCCCGGGGGTTCCTACGAGCAGTACTTC; D gene: NA; J gene: TRBJ2-7; V gene: TRBV4-3; clone size: NA; CDR3 length: 15
CDR3 protein: CASSPLAAYNNEQFF; CDR3 DNA: TGTGCCAGCAGCCCTCTAGCGGCCTACAACAATGAGCAGTTCTTC; D gene: NA; J gene: TRBJ2-1; V gene: TRBV21-1; clone size: NA; CDR3 length: 15
CDR3 protein: CSAGTGYEQYF; CDR3 DNA: TGCAGCGCTGGGACAGGCTACGAGCAGTACTTC; D gene: TRBD1; J gene: TRBJ2-7; V gene: TRBV29-1; clone size: NA; CDR3 length: 11
CDR3 protein: CASSSDRDGDTEAFF; CDR3 DNA: TGTGCCAGCAGCTCGGACAGGGATGGGGACACTGAAGCTTTCTTT; D gene: TRBD1; J gene: TRBJ1-1; V gene: TRBV5-4; clone size: NA; CDR3 length: 15
CDR3 protein: CASRSIPRGEQYF; CDR3 DNA: TGTGCCAGCAGATCGATCCCCCGCGGGGAGCAGTACTTC; D gene: NA; J gene: TRBJ2-7; V gene: TRBV7-9; clone size: NA; CDR3 length: 13
CDR3 protein: CSVDRGYEQYF; CDR3 DNA: TGCAGTGTCGACAGGGGCTACGAGCAGTACTTC; D gene: TRBD1; J gene: TRBJ2-7; V gene: TRBV20-1; clone size: NA; CDR3 length: 11
CDR3 protein: CASSTGTGLGNTIYF; CDR3 DNA: TGTGCCAGCAGTACGGGGACAGGGCTCGGTAACACCATATATTTT; D gene: TRBD1; J gene: TRBJ1-3; V gene: TRBV3-1/TRBV3-2; clone size: NA; CDR3 length: 15
CDR3 protein: CASSLALGLTGELFF; CDR3 DNA: TGTGCCAGCAGCTTAGCACTAGGGTTGACCGGGGAGCTGTTTTTT; D gene: NA; J gene: TRBJ2-2; V gene: TRBV7-8; clone size: NA; CDR3 length: 15
CDR3 protein: CASSLQVDSPLHF; CDR3 DNA: TGTGCCAGCAGTTTACAGGTTGATTCACCCCTCCACTTT; D gene: NA; J gene: TRBJ1-6; V gene: TRBV12-3/TRBV12-4; clone size: NA; CDR3 length: 13
CDR3 protein: CASSPQGNTIYF; CDR3 DNA: TGTGCCAGCAGCCCACAGGGGAACACCATATATTTT; D gene: TRBD1; J gene: TRBJ1-3; V gene: TRBV13; clone size: NA; CDR3 length: 12
CDR3 protein: CASGLVQAGDTQYF; CDR3 DNA: TGTGCCAGCGGGCTGGTCCAGGCGGGGGATACGCAGTATTTT; D gene: NA; J gene: TRBJ2-3; V gene: TRBV7-8; clone size: NA; CDR3 length: 14
CDR3 protein: CASSPRTGENTEAFF; CDR3 DNA: TGCGCCAGCAGCCCAAGGACAGGGGAGAACACTGAAGCTTTCTTT; D gene: TRBD1; J gene: TRBJ1-1; V gene: TRBV5-1; clone size: NA; CDR3 length: 15
CDR3 protein: CASSRNRTGGATSGGLTGELFF; CDR3 DNA: TGTGCCAGCAGCCGGAACCGGACAGGGGGCGCGACTAGCGGGGGCCTAACCGGGGAGCTGTTTTTT; D gene: NA; J gene: TRBJ2-2; V gene: TRBV3-1/TRBV3-2; clone size: NA; CDR3 length: 22
CDR3 protein: CASRPQLSNQPQHF; CDR3 DNA: TGCGCCAGCAGACCACAGCTTAGCAATCAGCCCCAGCATTTT; D gene: NA; J gene: TRBJ1-5; V gene: TRBV4-1; clone size: NA; CDR3 length: 14
CDR3 protein: CASSVQGREKLFF; CDR3 DNA: TGTGCCAGCAGCGTACAGGGGAGGGAAAAACTGTTTTTT; D gene: TRBD1; J gene: TRBJ1-4; V gene: TRBV12-3/TRBV12-4; clone size: NA; CDR3 length: 13
CDR3 protein: CASNGGRTDTQYF; CDR3 DNA: TGTGCCAGCAATGGCGGGCGCACAGATACGCAGTATTTT; D gene: NA; J gene: TRBJ2-3; V gene: TRBV6-5; clone size: NA; CDR3 length: 13
CDR3 protein: CASSLGGDSSYNEQFF; CDR3 DNA: TGTGCCAGCAGCTTAGGGGGGGACAGCTCCTACAATGAGCAGTTCTTC; D gene: NA; J gene: TRBJ2-1; V gene: TRBV7-8; clone size: once; CDR3 length: 16
CDR3 protein: CASSLSEETQYF; CDR3 DNA: TGCGCCAGCAGCTTATCAGAAGAGACCCAGTACTTC; D gene: NA; J gene: TRBJ2-5; V gene: TRBV5-1; clone size: NA; CDR3 length: 12
CDR3 protein: CSVRPRGNEQFF; CDR3 DNA: TGCAGCGTCCGGCCCCGGGGAAATGAGCAGTTCTTC; D gene: NA; J gene: TRBJ2-1; V gene: TRBV29-1; clone size: NA; CDR3 length: 12
CDR3 protein: CATSDWGHSGASTDTQYF; CDR3 DNA: TGTGCCACCAGTGATTGGGGCCATAGCGGTGCTAGCACAGATACGCAGTATTTT; D gene: NA; J gene: TRBJ2-3; V gene: TRBV24-1; clone size: NA; CDR3 length: 18
CDR3 protein: CAISEQEQGRTEAFF; CDR3 DNA: TGTGCCATCAGTGAGCAGGAACAGGGGCGGACTGAAGCTTTCTTT; D gene: TRBD1; J gene: TRBJ1-1; V gene: TRBV10-3; clone size: NA; CDR3 length: 15
CDR3 protein: CATSRVKGQGSPLHF; CDR3 DNA: TGTGCCACCAGCAGAGTAAAGGGGCAGGGATCACCCCTCCACTTT; D gene: NA; J gene: TRBJ1-6; V gene: TRBV15; clone size: once; CDR3 length: 15
CDR3 protein: CASRRQGAYEQYF; CDR3 DNA: TGCGCCAGCAGGCGACAGGGGGCCTACGAGCAGTACTTC; D gene: TRBD1; J gene: TRBJ2-7; V gene: TRBV5-1; clone size: few; CDR3 length: 13
CDR3 protein: CAISKGQGTTGELFF; CDR3 DNA: TGTGCCATCAGTAAGGGACAGGGGACCACCGGGGAGCTGTTTTTT; D gene: TRBD1; J gene: TRBJ2-2; V gene: TRBV10-3; clone size: NA; CDR3 length: 15
CDR3 protein: CASSSDRGRTEAFF; CDR3 DNA: TGTGCCAGCAGCTCAGACAGGGGCCGAACTGAAGCTTTCTTT; D gene: TRBD1; J gene: TRBJ1-1; V gene: TRBV5-6; clone size: NA; CDR3 length: 14
CDR3 protein: CASSVGQGAPGNTIYF; CDR3 DNA: TGTGCCAGCAGCGTAGGTCAGGGGGCCCCTGGAAACACCATATATTTT; D gene: TRBD1; J gene: TRBJ1-3; V gene: TRBV9; clone size: NA; CDR3 length: 16
CDR3 protein: CASSKPGGMNTEAFF; CDR3 DNA: TGTGCCAGCAGCAAACCCGGGGGGATGAACACTGAAGCTTTCTTT; D gene: NA; J gene: TRBJ1-1; V gene: TRBV7-9; clone size: NA; CDR3 length: 15
CDR3 protein: CASSFGSGQETQYF; CDR3 DNA: TGCGCCAGCAGCTTTGGTAGCGGGCAGGAGACCCAGTACTTC; D gene: TRBD2; J gene: TRBJ2-5; V gene: TRBV5-1; clone size: few; CDR3 length: 14
CDR3 protein: CASSSGTFFPTTYTDTQYF; CDR3 DNA: TGTGCCAGCAGCTCCGGGACTTTCTTTCCAACTACTTACACAGATACGCAGTATTTT; D gene: NA; J gene: TRBJ2-3; V gene: TRBV5-5; clone size: NA; CDR3 length: 19
CDR3 protein: CSAGRSPEQFF; CDR3 DNA: TGCAGTGCTGGTAGAAGCCCTGAGCAGTTCTTC; D gene: NA; J gene: TRBJ2-1; V gene: TRBV20-1; clone size: NA; CDR3 length: 11